Given below is one TCR beta chain in context. The clone's antigen remains unknown. Base qualities are not recorded, but no much larger clone differs from it by a single base. TCRbeta CDR3 regions were amplified from genomic DNA by means of the immunoSEQ Assay, a bias-controlled multiplex PCR. On the authors' methods: Nucleated cell counts per sample were estimated from amplification of reference gene primers within the assay. To quantify the absolute abundance of each unique TCRbeta CDR3 rearrangement, sequence reads were collapsed and filtered. For each sample, productive Simpson clonality was calculated by taking the square root of Simpson's diversity index across productive rearrangements. Sourced from immuneACCESS, this table was stored by TCRdb with only in-frame sequences that have V and J called. A share of the clones is absent; for the studies checked, an unresolved V gene accounts for under half, and the remainder has no known explanation. The V and J calls and the clone size are those of that table, but D and trimming were determined from the DNA. This sample holds approximately 46,000 clones; around 89% were observed only once. The ten largest clones represent approximately 2.9% of the sample.

The collaborating institutions used their own protocols to collect whole blood in K2EDTA tubes. For TCRbeta analysis, collaborators shipped samples as frozen whole blood, isolated PBMCs, or DNA extracted from either of those sample types. Taken from the germline V gene (reference sequence), the CDR1 and CDR2 loops are SEHNR and FQNEAQ. From its cysteine to its phenylalanine, the CDR3 spans 15 amino acids. The DNA shown is the 45-base CDR3, in frame from base 1. V loses 10 bases, J loses 4 bases, and the germline ends lie 19 bases apart. This sample is part of a study of blood T cell repertoires in COVID-19 (dated by TCRdb to 2020 to 2021). About the study as a whole: Samples from collaborators originated in the United States, Italy and Spain and spanned both the acute and convalescent phases of COVID-19. The material from the prospective study consisted of cDNA or gDNA derived from T cells, B-cell-depleted T cells, or PBMCs. The dataset comprised deeply sampled blood TCRbeta repertoires from subjects exposed to, actively infected with, or recovered from COVID-19. The repertoires were released in a freely available public database meant as a resource for research on the immune response to SARS-CoV-2. The samples were drawn from the first 160 participants of the ongoing ImmuneRACE study and from some 1,300 subjects provided by 6 global collaborators. Nearly every sample came with metadata listing a de-identified subject ID, COVID-19 status, age in years and sex. Where available, HLA class I and class II types were obtained from metadata supplied by the sample provider rather than from assay-based typing.

Broad study findings and their caveats: The quantity of clinical and demographic metadata differed by source and by participant and was supplied without curation.

The source material was peripheral blood. The sequence is built from TRBV7-9 and TRBJ2-2, and TRBD1 may be the D gene, going by 5 matching bases. The receptor was derived from a man aged 45-65 years with active COVID-19. The CDR3 region has the sequence CATTPTGAPTGELFF. The sequence in DNA is TGTGCCACTACACCTACAGGTGCTCCCACCGGGGAGCTGTTTTTT.